The 13 T cell receptor beta chains in this list originate from one sample, sequenced in a study of cytomegalovirus exposure and HLA in healthy donors (dated by TCRdb to 2017 to 2019). Library preparation used the immunoSEQ multiplex PCR assay. For the multiplex PCR, a mixture combining 60 forward primers for TCR Vbeta segments and 13 reverse primers for TCR Jbeta segments was used. Imported from immuneACCESS, the table was reduced by TCRdb to in-frame sequences with V and J called. These copies leave out some clones; in studies compared against another copy, an unresolved V gene accounts for under half, and the cause of the remainder is not known. A total of 110,000 or so clones appear in this sample, 70% to 85% of them only once. The top ten constitute 4.5% to 5% of the sample. Sample: PBMCs. Every receptor here comes from a man aged 45-65 years in good health and CMV-seropositive.

The V and J genes are TRBV28 and TRBJ1-2, with a tentative D call TRBD1 (6 bases). This CDR3 has 17 amino acids. V lost 3 bases and J 4 bases, leaving 21 bases between the germline ends. CDR1 and CDR2 (germline): MDHEN, SYDVKM. CDR3 DNA: TGTGCCAGCAGTTTTCCCCAAGGGTCAGGGGATGGCTATGGCTACACCTTC. As protein: CASSFPQGSGDGYGYTF.

The J gene is TRBJ2-5, the V gene TRBV2; TRBD2 matches 12 bases. CDR1 is SNHLY, CDR2 FYNNEI, per germline. This CDR3 comprises 16 residues. V lost 5 bases and J lost 7; bases outside the gene matches: 11. DNA for the CDR3: TGTGCCAGCAGTTCAGGACTAGCGGGATCCCGGGGGACCCAGTACTTC. Amino acid sequence: CASSSGLAGSRGTQYF.

The rearrangement joins TRBV6-1 to TRBJ2-5, with 9 nucleotides matching TRBD2. V dropped 3 bases and J dropped 0; count of bases not matched to a gene: 11. This CDR3 region has 18 residues. The germline CDR1 and CDR2 sequences are MNHNS and SASEGT. The CDR3 reads CASSDGGQTSGYQETQYF. As DNA, the CDR3 is TGTGCCAGCAGTGATGGGGGGCAAACTAGCGGGTACCAAGAGACCCAGTACTTC.

The genes are TRBV7-2 and TRBJ2-5; D may be TRBD2 (7 bases). The CDR3 is 15 amino acids. With 4 bases removed from V and 4 bases from J, the gap between germline ends came to 16 bases. Looked up from germline, CDR1 is SGHTA and CDR2 is FQGNSA. The chain's CDR3 is CASSSPPGGPETQYF. The CDR3 bases are TGTGCCAGCAGCTCGCCCCCGGGGGGCCCAGAGACCCAGTACTTC.

The chain has TRBV19 and TRBJ1-5; the D is unclear. Germline lookup yields CDR1 LNHDA and CDR2 SQIVND (reference sequence). The V end lost 3 bases, the J end lost 3 bases, and 9 bases lay between the germline ends. CDR3 length: 14 residues. The CDR3 region has the DNA TGTGCCAGTAGTATGGCCGCCTCCAATCAGCCCCAGCATTTT. This gives the protein CASSMAASNQPQHF.

Here the CDR3 DNA reads TGTGCCAGCAGTAGCTCAGGGGGTCTGAACGGGGAGCTGTTTTTT. Amino acid sequence: CASSSSGGLNGELFF. V is TRBV6-5 and J is TRBJ2-2; 7 positions match TRBD1. J was trimmed by 7 bases and V by 5 bases; bases with no gene match: 10. This CDR3 region has 15 residues. Germline CDR1 is MNHEY and CDR2 is SVGAGI.

The chain links TRBV30 to TRBJ1-4, with 7 bases lining up with TRBD1. After removal of 3 bases from V and 4 bases from J, the junction contained 8 bases not matched to a gene. The germline V gene has CDR1 GTSNPN and CDR2 SVGIG (reference sequence). The CDR3 covers 15 residues. CDR3 in amino acids: CAWSPTGTVNEKLFF. The CDR3 region has the DNA TGTGCCTGGAGCCCTACAGGGACAGTTAATGAAAAACTGTTTTTT.

This rearrangement joins TRBV7-9 to TRBJ1-6; 10 bases fit TRBD1. Germline trimming cut 10 bases from V and 9 bases from J; bases unmatched to any gene: 9. The CDR3 extends over 14 amino acids. Germline lookup yields CDR1 SEHNR and CDR2 FQNEAQ (reference sequence). The CDR3 loop is CANHPGQGRSPLHF. The DNA for the CDR3 is TGTGCCAACCACCCGGGACAGGGGCGTTCACCCCTCCACTTT.

The V gene is TRBV4-3, the J gene TRBJ1-2; 7 bases fit TRBD1. With 0 bases clipped from V and 1 base from J, the junction kept 8 bases outside the gene matches. There are 17 residues in the CDR3. Per the germline V gene, CDR1 is LGHNA and CDR2 is YSLEER. The CDR3 DNA reads TGCGCCAGCAGCCAAGATGCGACAGGGAGGTTTAACTATGGCTACACCTTC. It is translated as CASSQDATGRFNYGYTF.

V gene TRBV5-1 combines with J gene TRBJ2-2, with D perhaps matching TRBD1 (6 bases). V was trimmed by 4 bases and J by 0 bases, leaving 10 bases between them. Germline CDR1 SGHRS, CDR2 YFSETQ. CDR3 length: 15 residues. The CDR3 loop reads CASSADRPNTGELFF. In nucleotides, the CDR3 is TGCGCCAGCAGCGCGGACAGACCGAACACCGGGGAGCTGTTTTTT.

This clone was seen more than once but under ten times. The chain recombines TRBV4-1 with TRBJ1-5; perhaps TRBD1 as D (5 bases). Between the trimmed V and J ends, which lost 4 bases and 0 bases, there was a span of 13 bases. CDR3 length equals 16 residues. Germline V gives CDR1 MGHRA, CDR2 YSYEKL. The CDR3 protein is CASSPRQSNSNQPQHF. CDR3 DNA sequence: TGCGCCAGCAGCCCGCGACAGTCCAATAGCAATCAGCCCCAGCATTTT.

The V call is TRBV30, the J call TRBJ2-3, with 16 bases that match TRBD2. V trimming: 3 bases; J trimming: 1 base; junction bases outside the gene matches: 7. CDR1 is GTSNPN and CDR2 is SVGIG in the germline V gene (reference sequence). The CDR3 spans 18 residues. CDR3 nucleotides: TGTGCCTGGAGATCGCCGGGACTAGCGGGGGGGCGCACAGATACGCAGTATTTT. This gives the protein CAWRSPGLAGGRTDTQYF.

This rearrangement joins TRBV7-9 to TRBJ1-2; no firm D call. CDR1 SEHNR and CDR2 FQNEAQ come from the germline V gene (reference sequence). The CDR3 consists of 11 residues. V shed 2 bases and J shed 8 bases, with 6 bases lying between them. CDR3 protein: CASSLIRGYTF. The CDR3 region has the DNA TGTGCCAGCAGCTTAATCCGGGGCTACACCTTC.